This T cell receptor (beta chain) originates from a study of T-cell memory formation after mild COVID-19. Broader study findings: Clonal second-wave expansions that peaked on day 37 had unconfirmed SARS-CoV-2 specificity. CD4+ contracting clones were mainly CM and EM; CD8+ ones, EMRA.

A few counts support this clonotype. The antigen remains unidentified. 5'RACE primed at constant segments yielded TCR alpha and TCR beta cDNA libraries bearing sample barcodes and UMIs. TCRdb processed the 5' RACE reads anew with MiXCR; each CDR3 protein has one entry. The sample contains 450,000 to 700,000 distinct CDR3 sequences, around 17% of which appear only once. Trimming removed 0 bases from V and 1 base from J, with 2 bases in between. From germline, CDR1 is LNHDA and CDR2 SQIVND (reference sequence). The CDR3 runs to 13 residues. V is TRBV19 and J is TRBJ2-3; D not resolved. Material: PBMCs or a T cell subset sorted from them (not recorded which). The TCR comes from an adult woman who had mild COVID-19 (a few samples of this study predate the infection). Cell type and time point are not known. The CDR3 protein is CASSIDRTDTQYF. For the CDR3, the DNA is TGTGCCAGTAGTATAGATCGCACAGATACGCAGTATTTT.